The entry that follows covers one T cell receptor beta chain sequence. No antigen is known for it. No much larger clone is present one base from it, and per-base qualities are unavailable. The sample has other DNA sequences that encode this CDR3 too. The donors were healthy, HIV-negative adults who had no recently reported acute infections or vaccinations. Every donor was a Caucasian adult residing in Nashville, Tennessee, USA. CD4+ T cells were enriched by magnetic negative selection; naive cells were then positively selected on CD45RA, and the negative fraction formed the memory subset. After blood collection by leukapheresis, PBMCs were isolated using Ficoll-Histopaque density gradient centrifugation and then cryopreserved in the vapor phase of liquid nitrogen. Purity and quantity of every magnetically sorted T cell population were checked by analytical flow cytometry. Each sorted fraction had its genomic DNA isolated and then quantified by UV absorbance on a Nanodrop 2000c.

The cysteine opens and the phenylalanine closes a CDR3 of 14 amino acids. Just the 42-base CDR3 DNA is kept, in frame starting at base 1. From a lookup of the germline V gene, CDR1 and CDR2 are SGHRS and YFSETQ. Relative to germline, V is 0 bases shorter and J is 1 base shorter, with 6 bases between their ends. The data are from a study of shared clonotypes between healthy human individuals (dated by TCRdb to about 2020). About the investigation overall: Two women and a few men aged 18 to 49 years were included in the cohort. For each donor, CD4 naive and CD4 memory were each given three plates, CD8 naive was given two plates, and CD8 memory was given one plate. Each donor's leukapheresis produced roughly between about 0.9 and 9.5 billion PBMCs. Different laboratories and diverse techniques were used to prepare libraries and sequence TCR repertoires, to increase sequencing depth and limit assay-specific biases. To estimate repertoire size and how much clonotypes are shared between individuals, the study performed deep sequencing of blood TCR repertoires from a few healthy adults. General conclusions and limits of the study: Pairwise subsampling indicated that sequencing depth was expected to affect the degree of clonotype sharing among donors. Sampling was limited to blood, and TCR repertoires in tissue likely differ from TCR repertoires in blood. Higher generation probabilities were observed for clonotypes shared by all four sorted-subset donors than for non-shared clonotypes. Rarefaction of sorted-subset datasets indicated incomplete sequencing despite the large sequencing depth. The small number of donors limited the genetic and exposure-history diversity represented. Approximately 5% of naive CD4, 3% to 3.5% of naive CD8, approximately 2.2% of memory CD4, and over 0.35% of memory CD8 clonotypes were shared across several donors. Naive subsets generally had larger estimated clonotype richness than memory subsets.

Using the deep immunoSEQ assay, multiplex PCR amplified TCR CDR3 regions from genomic DNA. Extracted genomic DNA from each cell subset was distributed evenly across all wells of several immunoSEQ 96-well plates, and each plate was treated as a replicate. For sorted subsets, roughly 200 ng genomic DNA, equal to about 30,000 T cell genomes, was loaded into each replicate PCR. Purified libraries were quantified with a Qubit 3.0 fluorometer, sized on a Bioanalyzer 2100, and re-quantified with the KAPA Library Quantification kit. Every immunoSEQ 96-well plate was sequenced on a separate single-read 150-cycle Illumina NextSeq 550 flow cell. The study's own analysis went as follows. Because the immunoSEQ output included only junctional sequences and no quality scores, the filtering could not be the same as the filtering used for full-length reads. To assign V/J genes and CDR3, sequences were annotated using PyIR, a Python wrapper for IgBLAST v1.9, with IMGT germline references. Reads were filtered out if the reads had weak V/J assignments (E-value above 1e-6), no CDR3, stop codons, out-of-frame junctions, or ambiguous translated residues. A V3J clonotype was defined by an identical inferred V gene, J gene, and CDR3 amino acid sequence. Percentage overlap between repertoires was computed as shared unique clonotypes divided by the size of the smaller repertoire. RTK rarefaction, the Chao1 estimator, and Recon v2.1 estimates of unobserved clonotypes were used to assess repertoire richness. For all TCRbeta clonotypes obtained by the gDNA method from several donors, generation probabilities were computed with OLGA. Drawn from immuneACCESS, this table holds only the in-frame rearrangements with V and J called that TCRdb kept. Clones are partly lost; checked studies trace under half to an unresolved V gene and leave the rest unexplained. That table furnishes V, J and clone size, whereas the DNA furnished D and trimming. This sample lists about 1 million clones; roughly 74% were detected once. About 0.52% of the sample goes to the ten largest clones.

The sequencing sample was made of memory CD4+ T cells from PBMCs. Explained via the paper, the cell subset or site label denotes: CD45RA-negative fraction. The receptor's source is a man aged 18 to 29 in good health. Some clones in this sample may be carry-over from other donors' samples. The sequence links TRBV5-1 to TRBJ2-3; the D gene cannot be named for sure. CDR3 region: CASSLVSGTDTQYF. The DNA sequence is TGCGCCAGCAGCTTGGTGTCTGGCACAGATACGCAGTATTTT.